The sequence of this T cell receptor (beta chain) was determined in a study of blood T cell repertoires in COVID-19 (dated by TCRdb to 2018 to 2021). Notes on the research overall: Collaborator samples came from the United States, Italy and Spain and covered acute and convalescent phases of COVID-19. The material from the prospective study consisted of cDNA or gDNA derived from T cells, B-cell-depleted T cells, or PBMCs. Deeply sampled blood TCRbeta repertoires from subjects exposed to, actively infected with, or recovered from COVID-19 were included in the dataset. The repertoires were released in a freely available public database meant as a resource for research on the immune response to SARS-CoV-2. The samples were drawn from two sources: the first 160 participants of the ongoing ImmuneRACE study, and 1,000 to 1,500 subjects contributed by 6 global collaborators. Nearly every sample came with metadata listing a de-identified subject ID, COVID-19 status, age in years and sex. HLA class I and class II types, where available, came from metadata supplied by the sample provider rather than from assay-based typing.

Results and caveats for the whole study, not just this receptor: How much clinical and demographic metadata was included differed by source and by participant, and the metadata was provided uncurated.

Participants in the prospective study were enrolled through a virtual design, were aged about 18 to 100 years, and lived in some 24 United States geographic areas. In the prospective study, participants were assigned to cohorts based on the clinical history participants reported in a screening survey and a study questionnaire. Recovered participants in ImmuneRACE Cohort 3 were defined by two consecutive negative NP/OP PCR tests, clearance by a healthcare professional, or resolution of symptoms. In the prospective study, whole blood, serum and a nasopharyngeal or oropharyngeal swab were collected from each participant by mobile phlebotomists. Additional blood draws and questionnaires over an approximately 2-month period could optionally be provided by prospective study participants. Before DNA extraction, prospective study blood samples were shipped either frozen or at room temperature. Reading from cysteine to phenylalanine, the CDR3 counts 12 amino acids. Only the CDR3 DNA is retained, 36 bases long and in frame from the first base. As encoded in the germline V gene, CDR1 is ENHRY while CDR2 is SYGVKD. The junction carries 7 bases between V and J, which are trimmed by 3 bases and 4 bases respectively.

The immunoSEQ Assay, a bias-controlled multiplex PCR, was used to amplify TCRbeta CDR3 regions from genomic DNA. As for how the authors treated the data: The number of nucleated cells in each sample was estimated by amplification of reference gene primers within the assay. To quantify the absolute abundance of each unique TCRbeta CDR3 rearrangement, sequence reads were collapsed and filtered. For each sample, productive Simpson clonality was calculated by taking the square root of Simpson's diversity index across productive rearrangements. TCRdb took this table from immuneACCESS and kept in-frame rearrangements with V and J called. Such tables lack part of the clones; where checked against another copy, unresolved V genes explain under half of the gap, and the rest is unexplained. That table gives V, J and clone size, and the DNA gave D and trimming. The table for this sample lists 250,000 to 300,000 clones; approximately 90% of them were counted only once. Jointly, the top ten make up around 16% of the sample.

Comments on this clone: Its antigen has not been determined. No qualities accompany the bases; no much larger clone lies one base away.

This TCR came from a young man who had recovered from COVID-19. The V and J genes are TRBV10-3 and TRBJ2-7; TRBD1 is a possible D gene, resting on 5 matching bases. The sample consisted of PBMCs or T cells enriched from blood (not recorded which). The nucleotide sequence reads TGTGCCATCAGTGACAGGACATACGAGCAGTACTTC. Its product reads: CAISDRTYEQYF.